These 17 T cell receptor beta chains originate from one sample sequenced in a study of regulatory T cells in long-lasting Graves disease. Time point: newly diagnosed GD, antithyroid drugs for less than 3 months. From PBMCs, RNA was extracted and then used to make the TCR library. CDR3-region Arm-PCR and iRepertoire HTBI primers produced the TCR beta libraries. TCRdb processed the multiplex PCR reads anew with MiXCR; each CDR3 protein has one entry. The sample has approximately 400,000 distinct CDR3 sequences; 15% are singletons. The data also belong to a second study, concerning T cells in Graves' hyperthyroidism and ophthalmopathy.

The source was peripheral blood mononuclear cells (PBMCs), collected at new diagnosis, from a patient treated with antithyroid drugs. These receptors all come from a woman between 25 and 40 years old with Graves disease.

The rearrangement links TRBV5-4 to TRBJ2-2; 10 bases fit TRBD1. The CDR3 contains 18 residues. The V and J ends lost 6 bases and 0 bases, in that order; junction bases with no gene match: 11. In germline, CDR1 is SGHNT, CDR2 YYREEE (reference sequence). The CDR3 nucleotides read TGTGCCAGCAAGTCGCGGACAGGGGGATCTCCGAACACCGGGGAGCTGTTTTTT. Its translation is CASKSRTGGSPNTGELFF.

This clonotype has at least ten counts. CDR3 sequence: CASSFARIAGAPDTQYF. The CDR3 bases are TGCGCCAGCAGCTTCGCGAGGATAGCGGGAGCTCCAGATACGCAGTATTTT. This chain links TRBV5-1 with TRBJ2-3; 9 nucleotides match TRBD2. V shed 2 bases and J 4 bases; nucleotides not matched to a gene: 11. CDR1 and CDR2 (germline): SGHRS, YFSETQ. The CDR3 covers 17 residues.

The rearrangement links TRBV6-2 or TRBV6-3 to TRBJ2-2; 7 bases are a match to TRBD1. The CDR3 consists of 13 residues. Germline loops: CDR1 MNHEY, CDR2 SVGEGT. The junction had 2 bases not matched to a gene; V was cut back by 7 bases and J by 3 bases. The chain's CDR3 is CASTDRDTGELFF. In DNA form, the CDR3 reads TGTGCCAGCACTGACAGGGACACCGGGGAGCTGTTTTTT.

J is TRBJ1-3 and V is TRBV27; D is unclear. The germline CDR1 and CDR2 sequences are MNHEY and SMNVEV (reference sequence). The CDR3 length is 15 residues. With 5 bases removed from V and 0 bases from J, the gap between germline ends came to 11 bases. CDR3 sequence: CASSPSGFSGNTIYF. The DNA of the CDR3 is TGTGCCAGCAGTCCGTCGGGCTTCTCTGGAAACACCATATATTTT.

The chain has TRBV20-1 and TRBJ1-1; D is possibly TRBD1 (6 bases). Trimming shortened V by 1 base and J by 6 bases, and 15 bases separated the two germline ends. The CDR3 contains 14 residues. Germline CDR1 DFQATT, CDR2 SNEGSKA (reference sequence). The CDR3 DNA sequence: TGCAGTGCTAGAGCCCCGACAGGTGTCGCTGAAGCTTTCTTT. It codes for CSARAPTGVAEAFF.

This chain links TRBV19 with TRBJ2-7, with 10 bases aligning to TRBD1. The CDR3 covers 15 residues. Trimming removed 5 bases from V and 4 bases from J; junction bases left unmatched: 8. Germline V lookup: CDR1 LNHDA, CDR2 SQIVND (reference sequence). The chain's CDR3 is CASSPGTGALYEQYF. The CDR3 DNA is TGTGCCAGTAGTCCCGGGACAGGGGCCCTTTACGAGCAGTACTTC.

This clonotype was picked up a small number of times. This chain connects TRBV6-1 to TRBJ1-2; D possibly corresponds to TRBD1 (5 bases). Germline V CDR1 and CDR2: MNHNS, SASEGT. Trimming left V 5 bases short and J 5 bases short, with 18 bases between. This CDR3 has 15 residues. In DNA, the CDR3 is TGTGCCAGCAGTCTCGGTGCGGCGGGGGTTTATGGCTACACCTTC. Residues: CASSLGAAGVYGYTF.

This clonotype showed up many times. The chain carries TRBV6-5 and TRBJ1-2, with D perhaps TRBD1 (6 bases). V lost 4 bases and J 3 bases, leaving 9 bases between the germline ends. The CDR3 extends over 13 amino acids. Germline CDR1 reads MNHEY; CDR2 reads SVGAGI. DNA of the CDR3: TGTGCCAGCAGTTTCAGACAGGACTATGGCTACACCTTC. Encoded protein: CASSFRQDYGYTF.

The table lists this clonotype with a count of one. The CDR3 is CAIIGSSGPLQETQYF. CDR3 coding DNA: TGTGCCATCATAGGGTCTAGCGGGCCCCTTCAAGAGACCCAGTACTTC. The chain links TRBV10-3 to TRBJ2-5, with 8 bases aligning to TRBD2. Trimming cost V 7 bases and J 2 bases; bases outside gene matches: 12. The CDR3 has 16 amino acids. Germline loops: CDR1 ENHRY, CDR2 SYGVKD.

This clonotype has a handful of counts. This chain connects TRBV5-1 to TRBJ2-7, with 13 bases matching TRBD2. Germline V gene sequence: CDR1 SGHRS, CDR2 YFSETQ. V lost 7 bases to trimming and J lost 3 bases; unmatched junction nucleotides: 22. This CDR3 comprises 20 residues. The CDR3 spells CASPLGAGGLAGVARYEQYF. The CDR3 DNA follows: TGCGCCAGCCCCCTGGGTGCGGGAGGACTAGCGGGAGTCGCCCGCTACGAGCAGTACTTC. The variable domain in full, with the rest retrieved from reference TRBV5-1 and TRBJ2-7, is KAGVTQTPRYLIKTRGQQVTLSCSPISGHRSVSWYQQTPGQGLQFLFEYFSETQRNKGNFPGRFSGRQFSNSRSEMNVSTLELGDSALYLCASPLGAGGLAGVARYEQYFGPGTRLTVT.

This clonotype has ten or more counts. The V gene is TRBV12-3 or TRBV12-4, the J gene TRBJ2-4; 9 nucleotides match TRBD1. This CDR3 region has 15 residues. The V and J ends lost 7 bases and 0 bases, in that order; junction bases with no gene match: 4. The CDR3 sequence: CASTPQGAAKNIQYF. The CDR3 DNA reads TGTGCCAGCACCCCACAGGGGGCAGCCAAAAACATTCAGTACTTC.

A note on this clonotype: Since no conserved phenylalanine or tryptophan closes the CDR3, a read error is the likely cause. The chain joins TRBV24-1 to TRBJ2-1, with 11 nucleotides matching TRBD2. The trim removed 0 bases at V and 4 bases at J, leaving 7 bases unmatched. Germline loops: CDR1 KGHDR, CDR2 SFDVKD. The CDR3 runs 18 residues. The CDR3 is CATSDLKPTSGTYNEQFY. The CDR3 DNA is TGTGCCACCAGTGATTTGAAACCGACTAGCGGGACGTACAATGAGCAGTTCTAC.

This clonotype has more than one count but fewer than ten. The chain recombines TRBV5-1 with TRBJ2-1, with 13 bases lining up with TRBD2. The J call may be faulty, since TRBJ2-5 better matches the DNA end. The CDR3 has 20 residues. Germline-derived CDR1 and CDR2 are SGHRS and YFSETQ. The CDR3 loop reads CASSTPLAGGPERPQETQYF. The CDR3 region has the DNA TGCGCCAGCAGCACCCCACTAGCGGGAGGGCCTGAGAGGCCACAAGAGACCCAGTACTTC.

The chain links TRBV20-1 to TRBJ2-3; 8 bases match TRBD2. CDR1 is DFQATT, CDR2 SNEGSKA, per germline (reference sequence). The CDR3 contains 17 residues. Trimming cost V 0 bases and J 4 bases; bases outside gene matches: 12. The CDR3 region has the DNA TGCAGTGCTAGAGACCTACTAGCGGAAGGACATCCAGATACGCAGTATTTT. Encoded protein: CSARDLLAEGHPDTQYF.

This clonotype appeared many times. This chain joins TRBV3-1 and TRBJ2-5; TRBD1 matches at 7 bases. The CDR3 spans 14 residues. V was clipped by 2 bases and J by 5 bases; unmatched bases: 5. Germline CDR1 and CDR2: LGHDT and YNNKEL (reference sequence). The CDR3 sequence: CASSQTGAGETQYF. The CDR3 DNA follows: TGTGCCAGCAGCCAAACAGGGGCCGGGGAGACCCAGTACTTC.

This clonotype was observed at least ten times. The chain has TRBV27 and TRBJ2-7, with a weak D call TRBD1 (5 bases). CDR3 size: 13 residues. Trimming took 3 bases from V and 4 from J, leaving 10 bases between them. Germline CDR1 MNHEY, CDR2 SMNVEV (reference sequence). The CDR3 reads CASSLTVQYEQYF. CDR3 in DNA: TGTGCCAGCAGTTTGACAGTACAGTACGAGCAGTACTTC.

This clonotype came up many times. The junction does not match germline at one end; this may be a read error. The chain uses TRBV6-1 and TRBJ1-5; D unclear. The CDR3 sequence is 11 residues long. The germline CDR1 and CDR2 sequences are MNHNS and SASEGT. Written as DNA, the CDR3 is TGTGCCAGCAGGGAAGATCAGCCCCAGCATTTT. Amino acids: CASREDQPQHF.